This T cell receptor (beta chain) emerged from a study of cytotoxic CD8 clonotypes in ibrutinib-treated CLL. Whole-study results and caveats: The clonality went up when patients responded to ibrutinib and dropped back toward baseline at progression.

In regard to this clone: Its antigen is not identified. Other DNA sequences in this sample translate to the same CDR3.

Using immunoSEQ multiplex PCR, the repertoire was profiled, and TCRdb retains in-frame clones only, with some absent. The sample has around 310,000 clones; 80% are singletons. The length of the CDR3 is 12 residues. Trimming stripped 2 bases from V and 1 base from J, with 5 bases between. Per the germline V gene, CDR1 is GTSNPN and CDR2 is SVGIG (reference sequence). The clonotype was recovered from a human donor with chronic lymphocytic leukemia. This material consisted of PBMCs, taken before ibrutinib treatment. The rearrangement links TRBV30 to TRBJ1-1; D unclear. The CDR3 coding sequence is TGTGCCTGGAGTCTGCGGAACACTGAAGCTTTCTTT. It is translated as CAWSLRNTEAFF.